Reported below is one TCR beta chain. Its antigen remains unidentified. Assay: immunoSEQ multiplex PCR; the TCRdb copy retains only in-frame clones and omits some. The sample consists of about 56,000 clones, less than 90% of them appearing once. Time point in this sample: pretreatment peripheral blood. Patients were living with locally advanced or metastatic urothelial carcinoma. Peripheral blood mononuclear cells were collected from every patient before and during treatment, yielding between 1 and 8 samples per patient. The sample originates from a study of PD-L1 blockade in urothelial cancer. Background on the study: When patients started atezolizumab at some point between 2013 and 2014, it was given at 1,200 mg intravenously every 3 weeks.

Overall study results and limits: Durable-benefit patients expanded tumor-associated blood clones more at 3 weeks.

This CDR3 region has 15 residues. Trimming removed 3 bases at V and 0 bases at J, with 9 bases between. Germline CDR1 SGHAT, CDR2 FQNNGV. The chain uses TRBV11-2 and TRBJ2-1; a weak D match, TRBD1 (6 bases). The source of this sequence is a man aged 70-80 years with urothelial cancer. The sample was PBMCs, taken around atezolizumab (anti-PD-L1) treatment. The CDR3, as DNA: TGTGCCAGCAGCTTTTACAGGGACTCCTACAATGAGCAGTTCTTC. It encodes CASSFYRDSYNEQFF.